The 21 T cell receptor beta chains reported below all come from one sample, sequenced in a study of CD4+ T cells in melanoma. Only in-frame clones appear in the TCRdb table, and some are missing; sequencing was by immunoSEQ multiplex PCR. The table has about 9,900 clones, about two thirds seen once. Sequenced input: tumor tissue. The source of these receptors is a human donor with melanoma.

The rearrangement joins TRBV20-1 to TRBJ2-5; no clear D. Trimming pared 5 bases from V and 7 bases from J, leaving 11 bases between. Germline values: CDR1 DFQATT, CDR2 SNEGSKA (reference sequence). The CDR3 spans 11 residues. CDR3 loop: CSAPGETTQYF. The CDR3 region has the DNA TGCAGTGCTCCAGGAGAAACGACCCAGTACTTC.

This rearrangement joins TRBV27 to TRBJ2-1; a possible D gene is TRBD2 (7 bases). This CDR3 comprises 15 residues. The germline V gene has CDR1 MNHEY and CDR2 SMNVEV (reference sequence). Trimming removed 6 bases from V and 12 bases from J, with 24 bases in between. The CDR3 bases are TGTGCCAGCAGCCCCACGCTATGGGGGGGCATGCGGCAGTTCTTC. Encoded protein: CASSPTLWGGMRQFF.

The chain couples TRBV7-9 to TRBJ1-1; no clear D. Germline V gene sequence: CDR1 SEHNR, CDR2 FQNEAQ (reference sequence). This CDR3 is 14 amino acids long. Trimming shortened V by 1 base and J by 0 bases, and 6 bases separated the two germline ends. The CDR3 region has the DNA TGTGCCAGCAGCTTAGGGCACTTGAACACTGAAGCTTTCTTT. It translates to CASSLGHLNTEAFF. Full variable domain (remainder filled in from reference TRBV7-9 and TRBJ1-1): DTGVSQNPRHKITKRGQNVTFRCDPISEHNRLYWYRQTLGQGPEFLTYFQNEAQLEKSRLLSDRFSAERPKGSFSTLEIQRTEQGDSAMYLCASSLGHLNTEAFFGQGTRLTVV.

The rearrangement links TRBV19 to TRBJ1-1; TRBD1 matches at 7 bases. Germline V gives CDR1 LNHDA, CDR2 SQIVND (reference sequence). This CDR3 region has 17 residues. Trimming at V came to 4 bases and at J to 0 bases, leaving 11 bases not matched to a gene. The CDR3: CASSTYTGTAMNTEAFF. The CDR3 DNA follows: TGTGCCAGTAGTACTTATACCGGGACAGCGATGAACACTGAAGCTTTCTTT.

V and J are TRBV5-5 and TRBJ2-2; 7 positions match TRBD1. Trimming removed 1 base from V and 6 bases from J; junction bases left unmatched: 6. CDR1 and CDR2 (germline): SGHKS, YYEKEE (reference sequence). This CDR3 comprises 15 residues. The CDR3 nucleotides read TGTGCCAGCAGCTTGAACAGGGGCCCTTCCGGGGAGCTGTTTTTT. Amino acid sequence: CASSLNRGPSGELFF.

V gene TRBV18 combines with J gene TRBJ1-6, with no clear D. From germline, CDR1 is KGHSH and CDR2 LQKENI. The germline V and J ends were trimmed by 3 bases and 7 bases, with 7 bases remaining between them. The CDR3 consists of 13 residues. The CDR3 bases are TGTGCCAGCTCACCCGGGATGAATTCACCCCTCCACTTT. The encoded protein is CASSPGMNSPLHF.

The rearrangement joins TRBV6-6 to TRBJ1-2; TRBD1 aligns across 9 bases. The junction had 6 bases not matched to a gene; V was cut back by 9 bases and J by 4 bases. In germline, CDR1 is MNHNY, CDR2 SVGAGI (reference sequence). This CDR3 is built from 13 residues. CDR3 coding DNA: TGTGCCAGTCGACAGGGGGATCGCTATGGCTACACCTTC. It translates to CASRQGDRYGYTF.

The chain is built from TRBV7-9 and TRBJ2-7, with no clear D. This CDR3 has 13 residues. Trimming took 1 base from V and 3 from J, leaving 7 bases between them. The V gene's germline CDR1 is SEHNR and CDR2 FQNEAQ (reference sequence). CDR3 nucleotides: TGTGCCAGCAGCTTAGGGCCTAACTACGAGCAGTACTTC. This sequence encodes CASSLGPNYEQYF.

This clone was seen a handful of times. The V call is TRBV7-8, the J call TRBJ2-7; D is unclear. The CDR3 runs to 15 residues. V lost 5 bases and J lost 5, with 19 bases in between. Germline V CDR1 and CDR2: SGHVS, FQNEAQ. The CDR3 is CASSRDRLRVHEQYF. The DNA of the CDR3 is TGTGCCAGCAGCCGAGACCGCTTAAGGGTCCACGAGCAGTACTTC.

The CDR3 DNA reads as TGTGCCAGTAGTACGATCGGATCTAATGAAAAACTGTTTTTT. Translating it yields CASSTIGSNEKLFF. The chain has TRBV19 and TRBJ1-4; D remains unclear. Germline V gives CDR1 LNHDA, CDR2 SQIVND (reference sequence). V gave up 4 bases and J gave up 3 bases, with 9 bases separating them. There are 14 residues in the CDR3.

This clone came up once. The rearrangement uses TRBV19 and TRBJ2-3, with TRBD1 matching 7 bases. CDR1 LNHDA and CDR2 SQIVND come from the germline V gene (reference sequence). The CDR3 totals 15 residues. Trimming took 3 bases from V and 2 from J; bases not matched to a gene: 5. The CDR3 spells CASSISTGYTDTQYF. CDR3 DNA sequence: TGTGCCAGTAGTATCTCGACAGGGTACACAGATACGCAGTATTTT.

In nucleotides, the CDR3 is TGTGCCAGCAGTGAAGAGTGGGCGGGCTTCGGGGCTTTCTTT. Translation: CASSEEWAGFGAFF. V gene TRBV6-1 combines with J gene TRBJ1-1; D is ambiguous. Germline V CDR1 and CDR2: MNHNS, SASEGT. The V and J ends lost 1 base and 11 bases respectively, with 17 bases between them. The CDR3 length is 14 residues.

This chain connects TRBV11-3 to TRBJ2-1, with 7 bases identical to TRBD1. Germline CDR1 reads SGHNT; CDR2 reads YENEEA. The trim removed 3 bases at V and 0 bases at J, leaving 5 bases unmatched. The CDR3 consists of 16 residues. The chain's CDR3 is CASSFQNRGSYNEQFF. The CDR3 DNA reads TGTGCCAGCAGCTTCCAAAACAGGGGCTCCTACAATGAGCAGTTCTTC.

This clone showed up just a few times. A junction boundary mismatches the germline segment, possibly from a read error. J is TRBJ1-6 and V is TRBV18; tentatively, D is TRBD1 (6 bases). CDR3 length: 16 amino acids. Germline CDR1 reads KGHSH; CDR2 reads LQKENI. As DNA, the CDR3 is TGTGCCAGCTCACTGCTGGGGGCGGCCTATGATTCACCCCTCCACTTT. It specifies CASSLLGAAYDSPLHF.

J is TRBJ1-1 and V is TRBV7-6; tentative D call: TRBD1 (6 bases). From germline, CDR1 is SGHVS and CDR2 FNYEAQ. V was cut by 5 bases and J by 3 bases, with 13 bases left in between. The CDR3 runs to 14 residues. The CDR3 region is CASSLRGADTEAFF. CDR3 nucleotides: TGTGCCAGCAGCCTACGGGGGGCGGACACTGAAGCTTTCTTT.

The genes are TRBV19 and TRBJ2-5, with 7 bases aligning to TRBD2. The germline gives CDR1 LNHDA, CDR2 SQIVND (reference sequence). The ends lost 5 bases at V and 3 bases at J; junction bases unmatched: 9. The CDR3 is 15 residues long. CDR3 nucleotides: TGTGCCAGTAGTGTTTCGACGGGGGGAGAAGAGACCCAGTACTTC. It encodes CASSVSTGGEETQYF.

This sequence joins TRBV5-6 and TRBJ2-1; 11 nucleotides line up with TRBD2. V shed 4 bases, J shed 4 bases, and the junction held 16 bases outside the gene matches. Germline CDR1 reads SGHDT; CDR2 reads YYEEEE. CDR3 size: 19 residues. CDR3 DNA sequence: TGTGCCAGCAGCGTTAGCGGAGTTAGCGGGGGGGCGGAATACAATGAGCAGTTCTTC. Translated, it gives CASSVSGVSGGAEYNEQFF.

The chain is built from TRBV5-3 and TRBJ2-7; D remains unclear. TRBV5-3 is marked as an open reading frame, function uncertain. V lost 2 bases and J 1 base, leaving 13 bases between the germline ends. The CDR3 runs to 15 residues. The CDR3 sequence is CARSFPTSRSYEQYF. CDR3 sequence (DNA): TGTGCCAGAAGCTTCCCAACCTCTAGGTCCTACGAGCAGTACTTC.

This clone was seen a few times. V gene TRBV7-2 combines with J gene TRBJ2-7; 10 nucleotides agree with TRBD2. V gave up 2 bases and J gave up 2 bases; unmatched junction bases: 6. This CDR3 comprises 16 residues. Germline loops: CDR1 SGHTA, CDR2 FQGNSA. CDR3 protein: CASSLRPSGGAYEQYF. The CDR3 DNA follows: TGTGCCAGCAGCTTACGGCCGAGCGGGGGGGCCTACGAGCAGTACTTC.

This clone has just one count. CDR3 sequence: CASSREQGVLNTEAFF. CDR3 nucleotides: TGTGCCAGCAGCCGAGAACAAGGGGTTCTGAACACTGAAGCTTTCTTT. This sequence joins TRBV5-6 and TRBJ1-1; tentative D call: TRBD1 (5 bases). Germline-derived CDR1 and CDR2 are SGHDT and YYEEEE. The CDR3 runs to 16 residues. V was trimmed by 4 bases and J by 0 bases, leaving 16 bases between them. Using reference TRBV5-6 and TRBJ1-1 for the parts outside the CDR3, the full variable domain is DAGVTQSPTHLIKTRGQQVTLRCSPKSGHDTVSWYQQALGQGPQFIFQYYEEEERQRGNFPDRFSGHQFPNYSSELNVNALLLGDSALYLCASSREQGVLNTEAFFGQGTRLTVV.

J is TRBJ1-3 and V is TRBV30; D gene ambiguous. Trimming took 0 bases from V and 9 from J, leaving 9 bases between them. The CDR3 has 12 amino acids. The germline V gene has CDR1 GTSNPN and CDR2 SVGIG (reference sequence). CDR3 amino acids: CAWSVRGITIYF. For the CDR3, the DNA is TGTGCCTGGAGTGTACGGGGTATCACCATATATTTT.